A selection of T cell receptor beta chains follows, all from one sample in a study of blood T cells in healthy people across ages. TCRdb processed the 5' RACE reads anew with MiXCR; each CDR3 protein has one entry. The sample contains hundreds of thousands of distinct CDR3 sequences, over 45% of which appear only once. Input material: blood. All receptors derive from a woman aged 55-75 years in good health. The CDR3 runs from the conserved cysteine through the conserved F or W. Fields, in order: clone size, J gene, D gene, V gene, CDR3 protein, CDR3 DNA. A D gene is named only where the DNA matches it firmly. Size tells how often a clone was seen (once, few, many) or the class of an expanded clone, and some rows leave it out.

.	TRBJ1-4	TRBD1	TRBV10-3	CAISESHDPTGESEKLFF	TGTGCCATCAGTGAGTCCCATGACCCGACAGGGGAGAGTGAAAAACTGTTTTTT
.	TRBJ2-5	TRBD2	TRBV6-1	CASSERGLPCEQYF	TGTGCCAGCAGTGAAAGGGGACTACCCTGTGAGCAGTACTTC
.	TRBJ2-3	TRBD2	TRBV4-3	CASSQGSAGGYTDTQYF	TGCGCCAGCAGCCAAGGGTCAGCGGGAGGGTACACAGATACGCAGTATTTT
.	TRBJ2-4	.	TRBV28	CASSPGDNEQYF	TGTGCCAGCAGCCCCGGGGACAATGAGCAGTACTTC
.	TRBJ2-7	TRBD2	TRBV9	CASSGSGRRTGNEQYF	TGTGCCAGCAGCGGTAGCGGGAGACGGACGGGCAATGAGCAGTACTTC
.	TRBJ2-6	.	TRBV7-3	CASSLSSVGNGANVLTF	TGTGCCAGCAGCTTAAGTTCTGTGGGGAATGGGGCCAACGTCCTGACTTTC
.	TRBJ2-7	.	TRBV15	CATSKSSRAYEQYF	TGTGCCACCAGCAAGTCGTCTAGAGCCTACGAGCAGTACTTC
once	TRBJ1-2	TRBD1	TRBV27	CASSVRDSRGYTF	TGTGCCAGCAGTGTTCGGGACAGCAGGGGCTACACCTTC
few	TRBJ2-1	TRBD2	TRBV27	CASSLRAGGQDEQFF	TGTGCCAGCAGTTTACGAGCGGGAGGGCAGGATGAGCAGTTCTTC
.	TRBJ2-2	.	TRBV5-1	CASSLGAYNTGELFF	TGCGCCAGCAGCCTCGGGGCTTACAACACCGGGGAGCTGTTTTTT
.	TRBJ2-1	.	TRBV20-1	CSASFRGLEQFF	TGCAGTGCTAGTTTTCGGGGACTTGAGCAGTTCTTC
.	TRBJ1-2	.	TRBV6-2/TRBV6-3	CASSYSRRGNYGYTF	TGTGCCAGCAGTTACTCTCGACGGGGCAACTATGGCTACACCTTC
.	TRBJ2-3	.	TRBV3-1	CASSQYGEGTDTQYF	TGTGCCAGCAGCCAATATGGTGAGGGTACAGATACGCAGTATTTT
.	TRBJ2-1	.	TRBV28	CAGGRGEQFF	TGTGCCGGGGGTAGGGGTGAGCAGTTCTTC
.	TRBJ2-1	TRBD1	TRBV5-1	CASSWMDRGYNEQFF	TGCGCCAGCAGCTGGATGGACAGGGGCTACAATGAGCAGTTCTTC
.	TRBJ2-7	TRBD1	TRBV30	CAWGRTGGHEQYF	TGTGCCTGGGGTAGGACAGGGGGACACGAGCAGTACTTC
.	TRBJ2-7	.	TRBV4-1	CASSQEQGKSSYEQYF	TGCGCCAGCAGCCAAGAGCAAGGTAAAAGCTCCTACGAGCAGTACTTC
.	TRBJ2-1	TRBD1	TRBV7-9	CASSPTGVGVNEQFF	TGTGCCAGCAGCCCTACAGGGGTGGGTGTCAATGAGCAGTTCTTC
.	TRBJ2-7	.	TRBV5-1	CASSPTTRSSYNEQYF	TGCGCCAGCAGCCCTACTACAAGGAGCTCCTACAATGAGCAGTACTTC